Sequencing of this TCR beta chain was carried out in a study of identical twins. Germline CDR1 reads SGHRS; CDR2 reads YFSETQ. Deletions cut 1 base from V and 9 bases from J, with 11 bases between. CDR3 size: 13 residues. This clonotype was counted only a few times. The antigen remains undetermined. Healthy Caucasians made up all donors. A universal primer binding site was introduced by template switching. The final cDNA contained unique molecular identifiers. TCRdb processed the 5' RACE reads anew with MiXCR; each CDR3 protein has one entry. The table has some 1,700,000 distinct CDR3 sequences, 25% to 35% seen once. General study results and limits: Low generation probability was overrepresented in out-of-frame alpha sequences shared by twins.

The receptor was derived from a newborn girl in good health. The sample taken for sequencing was cord blood. The chain combines TRBV5-1 with TRBJ2-1; no firm D call. The CDR3 reads CASSLRPAPEQFF. The DNA for the CDR3 is TGCGCCAGCAGCTTGAGGCCCGCGCCTGAGCAGTTCTTC.